This TCR beta chain was captured by sequencing in a study of human CD4 T cells and Enterobacteriaceae. The CDR3 is made up of 11 amino acids. Germline CDR1 is SGHTA and CDR2 is FQGNSA. The V and J ends lost 6 bases and 4 bases respectively, with 4 bases between them. This clone is judged large. Within the sample, other DNA sequences also encode this same CDR3. Proliferating activated T cells were sorted by FACS as CFSE-low CD25+ ICOS+ after 6-7 days. At a 2:1 ratio, CFSE-labeled memory CD4+ T cells were cultured with irradiated autologous monocytes pulsed with antigen. All CD4+ cells other than CD45RA+CCR7+CD95- naive cells were sorted as memory, over 95% pure. TCRdb's copy holds only in-frame clones and misses some; the assay was immunoSEQ multiplex PCR. The sample consists of hundreds of clones, under 45% of them appearing once.

The sequence was obtained from a human donor in good health. Sequencing used bacteria-reactive CD4+ T cells grown in culture. Indicated subset: CFSE-low proliferating memory CD4 T cells sorted after in vitro stimulation with a heat-inactivated bacterium or M. tuberculosis lysate. The rearrangement links TRBV7-2 to TRBJ2-1; D call uncertain. The CDR3, as DNA: TGTGCCAGCAGAGGTTACAATGAGCAGTTCTTC. It encodes CASRGYNEQFF.